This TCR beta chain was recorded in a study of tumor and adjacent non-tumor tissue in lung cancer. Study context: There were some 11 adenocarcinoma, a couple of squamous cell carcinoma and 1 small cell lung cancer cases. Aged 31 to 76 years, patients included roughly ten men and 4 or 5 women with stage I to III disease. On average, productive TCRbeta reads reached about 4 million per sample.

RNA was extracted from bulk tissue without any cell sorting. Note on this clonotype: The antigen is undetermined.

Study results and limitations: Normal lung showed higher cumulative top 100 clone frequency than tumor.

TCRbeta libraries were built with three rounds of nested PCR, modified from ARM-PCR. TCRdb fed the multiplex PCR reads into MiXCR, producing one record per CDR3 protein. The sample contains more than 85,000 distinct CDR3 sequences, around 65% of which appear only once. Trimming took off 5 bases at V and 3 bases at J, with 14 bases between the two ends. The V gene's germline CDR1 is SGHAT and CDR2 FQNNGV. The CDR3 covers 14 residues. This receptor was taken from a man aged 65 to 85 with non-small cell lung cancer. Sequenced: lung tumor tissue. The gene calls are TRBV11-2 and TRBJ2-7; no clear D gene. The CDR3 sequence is CASSVGDGNYEQYF. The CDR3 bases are TGTGCCAGCAGCGTGGGCGACGGAAACTACGAGCAGTACTTC.